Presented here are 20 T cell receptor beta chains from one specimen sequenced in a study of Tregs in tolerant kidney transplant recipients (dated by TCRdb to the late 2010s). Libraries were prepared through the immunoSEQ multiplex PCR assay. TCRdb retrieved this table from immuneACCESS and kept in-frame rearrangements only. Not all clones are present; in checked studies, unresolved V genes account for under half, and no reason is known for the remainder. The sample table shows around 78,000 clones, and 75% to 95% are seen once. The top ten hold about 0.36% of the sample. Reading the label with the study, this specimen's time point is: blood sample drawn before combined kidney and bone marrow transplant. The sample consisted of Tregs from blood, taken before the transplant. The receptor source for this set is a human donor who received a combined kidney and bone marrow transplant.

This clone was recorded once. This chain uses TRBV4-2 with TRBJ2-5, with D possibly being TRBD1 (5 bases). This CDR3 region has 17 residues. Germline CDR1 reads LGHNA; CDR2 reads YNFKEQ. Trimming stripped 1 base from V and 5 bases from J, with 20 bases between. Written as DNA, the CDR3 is TGTGCCAGCAGCCAAGGGTCCCAGGACAAGGCTGGGGAGACCCAGTACTTC. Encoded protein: CASSQGSQDKAGETQYF.

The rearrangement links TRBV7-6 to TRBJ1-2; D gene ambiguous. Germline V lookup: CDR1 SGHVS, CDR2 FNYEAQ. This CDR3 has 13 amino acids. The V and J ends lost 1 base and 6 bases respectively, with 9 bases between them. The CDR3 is CASSLGVGDGYTF. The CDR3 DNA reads TGTGCCAGCAGCTTAGGAGTGGGAGATGGCTACACCTTC.

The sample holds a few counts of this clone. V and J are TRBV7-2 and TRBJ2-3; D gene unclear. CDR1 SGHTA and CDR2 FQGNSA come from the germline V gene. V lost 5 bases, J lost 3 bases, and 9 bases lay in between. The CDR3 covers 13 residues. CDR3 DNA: TGTGCCAGCAGCACCCGTCCTACAGATACGCAGTATTTT. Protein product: CASSTRPTDTQYF. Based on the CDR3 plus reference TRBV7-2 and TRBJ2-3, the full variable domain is GAGVSQSPSNKVTEKGKDVELRCDPISGHTALYWYRQSLGQGLEFLIYFQGNSAPDKSGLPSDRFSAERTGGSVSTLTIQRTQQEDSAVYLCASSTRPTDTQYFGPGTRLTVL.

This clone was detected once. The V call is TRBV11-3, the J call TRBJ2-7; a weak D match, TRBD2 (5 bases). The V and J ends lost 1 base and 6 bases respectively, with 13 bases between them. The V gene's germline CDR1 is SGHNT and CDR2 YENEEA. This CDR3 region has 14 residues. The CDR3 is CASSLGGSVSEQYF. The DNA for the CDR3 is TGTGCCAGCAGCTTAGGCGGTAGCGTATCCGAGCAGTACTTC.

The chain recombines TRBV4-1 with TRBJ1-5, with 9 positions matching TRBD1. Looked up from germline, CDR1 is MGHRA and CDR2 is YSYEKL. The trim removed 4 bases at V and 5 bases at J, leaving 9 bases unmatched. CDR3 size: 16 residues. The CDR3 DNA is TGCGCCAGCAGCCCAGAGGACAGGGGTAACGATCAGCCCCAGCATTTT. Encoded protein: CASSPEDRGNDQPQHF.

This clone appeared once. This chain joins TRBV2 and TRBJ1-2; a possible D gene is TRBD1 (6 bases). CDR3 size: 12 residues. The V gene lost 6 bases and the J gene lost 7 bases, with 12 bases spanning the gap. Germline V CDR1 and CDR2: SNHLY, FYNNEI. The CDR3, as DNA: TGTGCCAGCAGAAACAGGGCAGGTGGCTACACCTTC. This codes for CASRNRAGGYTF.

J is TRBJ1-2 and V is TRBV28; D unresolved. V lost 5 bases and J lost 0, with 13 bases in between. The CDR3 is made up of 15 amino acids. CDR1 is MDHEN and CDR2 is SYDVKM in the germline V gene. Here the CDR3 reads CASSVPVAANYGYTF. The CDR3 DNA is TGTGCCAGCAGTGTTCCAGTTGCGGCTAACTATGGCTACACCTTC.

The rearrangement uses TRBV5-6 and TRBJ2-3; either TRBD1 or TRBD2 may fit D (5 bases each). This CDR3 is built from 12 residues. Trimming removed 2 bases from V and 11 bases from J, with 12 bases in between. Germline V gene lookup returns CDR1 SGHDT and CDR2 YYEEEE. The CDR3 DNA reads TGTGCCAGCAGCTTCGGGACCAAGGAGCAGTATTTT. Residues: CASSFGTKEQYF.

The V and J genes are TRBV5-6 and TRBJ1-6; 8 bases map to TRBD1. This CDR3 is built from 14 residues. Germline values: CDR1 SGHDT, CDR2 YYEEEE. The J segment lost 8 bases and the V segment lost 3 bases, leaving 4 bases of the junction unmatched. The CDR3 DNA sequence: TGTGCCAGCAGCTCCGAGACAGGGGATTCACCCCTCCACTTT. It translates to CASSSETGDSPLHF.

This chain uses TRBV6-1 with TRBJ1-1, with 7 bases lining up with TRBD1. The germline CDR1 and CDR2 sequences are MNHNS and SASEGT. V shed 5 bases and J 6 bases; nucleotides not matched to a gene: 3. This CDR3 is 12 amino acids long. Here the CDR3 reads CASSQTGAEAFF. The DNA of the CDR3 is TGTGCCAGCAGTCAAACAGGGGCTGAAGCTTTCTTT.

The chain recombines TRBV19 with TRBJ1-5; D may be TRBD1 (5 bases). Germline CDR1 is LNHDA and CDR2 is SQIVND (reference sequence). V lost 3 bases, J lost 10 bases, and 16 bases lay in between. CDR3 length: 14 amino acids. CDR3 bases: TGTGCCAGTAGTATGAAAGGGGCCCACGAACCCCAGCATTTT. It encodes CASSMKGAHEPQHF.

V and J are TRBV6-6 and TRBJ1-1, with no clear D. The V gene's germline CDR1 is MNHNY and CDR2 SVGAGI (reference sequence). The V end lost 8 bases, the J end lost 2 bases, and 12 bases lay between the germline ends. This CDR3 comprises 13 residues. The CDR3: CASRRNTNTEAFF. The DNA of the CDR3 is TGTGCCAGCCGTCGAAACACAAACACTGAAGCTTTCTTT.

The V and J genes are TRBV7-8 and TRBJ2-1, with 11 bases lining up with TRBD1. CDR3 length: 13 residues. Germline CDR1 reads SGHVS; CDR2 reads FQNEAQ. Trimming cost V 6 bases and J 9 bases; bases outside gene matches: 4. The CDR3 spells CASSGQGAGEQFF. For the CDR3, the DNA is TGTGCCAGCAGTGGACAGGGGGCAGGTGAGCAGTTCTTC.

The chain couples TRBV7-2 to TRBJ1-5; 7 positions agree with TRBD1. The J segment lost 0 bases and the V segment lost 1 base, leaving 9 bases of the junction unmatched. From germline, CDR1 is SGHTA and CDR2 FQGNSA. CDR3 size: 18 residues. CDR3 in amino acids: CASSLVRGTAYSNQPQHF. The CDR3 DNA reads TGTGCCAGCAGCTTAGTTAGGGGGACAGCTTATAGCAATCAGCCCCAGCATTTT.

The CDR3 sequence is CASSRVTSGYNEQFF. The CDR3 DNA sequence: TGTGCCAGCAGTCGCGTGACTAGCGGCTACAATGAGCAGTTCTTC. The V call is TRBV6-1, the J call TRBJ2-1; TRBD2 agrees at 9 bases. The J segment lost 3 bases and the V segment lost 5 bases, leaving 5 bases of the junction unmatched. This CDR3 has 15 amino acids. Germline CDR1 is MNHNS and CDR2 is SASEGT.

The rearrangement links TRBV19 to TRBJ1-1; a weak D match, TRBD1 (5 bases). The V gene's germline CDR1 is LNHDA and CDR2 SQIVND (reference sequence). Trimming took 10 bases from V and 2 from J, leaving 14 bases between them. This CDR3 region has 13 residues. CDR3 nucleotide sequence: TGTGCCACCGCCGACAGAATAAACACTGAAGCTTTCTTT. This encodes CATADRINTEAFF.

CDR3 sequence (DNA): TGTGCCAGCAGCCCGAGACTAGCGGGAGGTGGCGATGAGCAGTTCTTC. Amino acid sequence: CASSPRLAGGGDEQFF. V is TRBV9 and J is TRBJ2-1; TRBD2 matches at 13 bases. The trim removed 4 bases at V and 8 bases at J, leaving 9 bases unmatched. Germline V gene sequence: CDR1 SGDLS, CDR2 YYNGEE. The CDR3 has 16 residues.

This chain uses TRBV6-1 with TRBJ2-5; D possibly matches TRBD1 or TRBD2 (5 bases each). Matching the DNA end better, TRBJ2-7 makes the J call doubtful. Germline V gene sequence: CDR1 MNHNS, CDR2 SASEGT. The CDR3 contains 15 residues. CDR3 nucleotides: TGTGCCAGCAGTGACTTCGGGACGGCTCACTACGAGCAGTACTTC. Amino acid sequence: CASSDFGTAHYEQYF.

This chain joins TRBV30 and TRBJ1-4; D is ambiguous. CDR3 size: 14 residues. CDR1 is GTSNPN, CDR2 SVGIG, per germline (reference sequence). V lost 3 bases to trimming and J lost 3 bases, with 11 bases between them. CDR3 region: CAWRQDGANEKLFF. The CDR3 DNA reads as TGTGCCTGGAGACAAGACGGAGCTAATGAAAAACTGTTTTTT.

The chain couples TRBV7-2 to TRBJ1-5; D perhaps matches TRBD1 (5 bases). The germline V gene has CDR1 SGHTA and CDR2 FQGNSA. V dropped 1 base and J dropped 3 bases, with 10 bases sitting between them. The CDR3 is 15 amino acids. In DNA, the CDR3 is TGTGCCAGCAGCTTAGGACAGACTAACAATCAGCCCCAGCATTTT. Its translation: CASSLGQTNNQPQHF.